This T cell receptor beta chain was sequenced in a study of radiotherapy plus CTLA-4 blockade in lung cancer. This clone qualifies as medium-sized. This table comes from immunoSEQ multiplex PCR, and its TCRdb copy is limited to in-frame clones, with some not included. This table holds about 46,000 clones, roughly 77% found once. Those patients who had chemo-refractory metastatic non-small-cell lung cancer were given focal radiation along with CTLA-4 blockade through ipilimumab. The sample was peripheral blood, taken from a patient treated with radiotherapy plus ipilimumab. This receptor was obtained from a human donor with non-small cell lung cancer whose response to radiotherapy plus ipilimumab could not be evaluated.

The CDR3 region has the DNA TGTGCCAGCAGCTTGGACGTCAGCTCTGGAAACACCATATATTTT. It encodes CASSLDVSSGNTIYF. The chain has TRBV5-4 and TRBJ1-3; D call uncertain. Germline CDR1 and CDR2: SGHNT and YYREEE (reference sequence). V shed 0 bases and J shed 0 bases, with 7 bases lying between them. The CDR3 length is 15 residues.